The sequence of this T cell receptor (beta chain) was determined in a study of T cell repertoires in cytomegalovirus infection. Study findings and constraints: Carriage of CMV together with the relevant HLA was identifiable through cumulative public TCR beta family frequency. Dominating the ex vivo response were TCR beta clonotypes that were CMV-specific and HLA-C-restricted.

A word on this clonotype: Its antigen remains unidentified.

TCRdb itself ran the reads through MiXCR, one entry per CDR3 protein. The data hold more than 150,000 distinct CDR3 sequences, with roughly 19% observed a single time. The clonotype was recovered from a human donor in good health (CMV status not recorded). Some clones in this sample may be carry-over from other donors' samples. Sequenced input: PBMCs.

CDR3 residues: CASSLRAAGAHTGELFF. DNA for the CDR3: TGTGCCAGCAGCTTGAGGGCAGCGGGAGCCCACACCGGGGAGCTGTTTTTT. The chain carries TRBV5-6 and TRBJ2-2, with 8 bases matching TRBD2. Germline V gene lookup returns CDR1 SGHDT and CDR2 YYEEEE. With V trimmed by 1 base and J by 3 bases, 8 bases remained unmatched. CDR3 length equals 17 residues.